This T cell receptor (beta chain) derives from a study of CD8+CD57+ T cells in acquired aplastic anemia. Study in general: The study obtained an average of approximately 2.9 ug of DNA from sorted CD4+ and CD8+ cells. Regarding the study as a whole: Patients and controls shared 25 to 30 CD8+ CDR3 sequences, which appeared highly expressed in patients and within their immunodominant clones.

TCR beta VDJ combinations and CDR3 sequences were profiled from genomic DNA. One entry per CDR3 protein, called by TCRdb with MiXCR from the reads. The table records just over 400,000 distinct CDR3 sequences, 55% to 75% of them present only once. This clonotype was recorded at least ten times. Its antigen is currently unknown. The CDR3 spans 14 residues. Germline V CDR1 and CDR2: SGHTA, FQGNSA. V lost 5 bases to trimming and J lost 1 base; unmatched junction nucleotides: 3. The sequenced sample was sorted CD4+, CD8+, or CD8+CD57+ T cells (not recorded which) from PBMCs. The chain links TRBV7-2 to TRBJ2-3; 7 nucleotides match TRBD2. The source is a human donor in good health, serving as a control. The DNA of the CDR3 is TGTGCCAGCAGCGCTACTAGCGGCACAGATACGCAGTATTTT. Translated: CASSATSGTDTQYF.